This is a list of T cell receptor beta chains from one sample in a study of tumor T cells in aggressive B-cell lymphoma. The assay was immunoSEQ multiplex PCR, and TCRdb's table has in-frame clones only and misses some. The sample consists of 300 to 350 clones, more than 95% of them appearing once. Input material: tumor tissue. The receptor source for this set is an adult with diffuse large B cell lymphoma. The CDR3 runs from the conserved cysteine through the conserved F or W. D genes are given only for firm matches. Part of the rows lack a size; the others show once, few, many or a class for expanded clones.

abundance: .
v_gene: TRBV9
d_gene: .
j_gene: TRBJ1-2
CDR3aa: CASSPSSGAYTF
CDR3nt: TGTGCCAGCAGCCCATCAAGTGGGGCCTACACCTTC

abundance: .
v_gene: TRBV19
d_gene: .
j_gene: TRBJ1-6
CDR3aa: CASTRDSSSYNSPLYF
CDR3nt: TGTGCCAGTACCCGGGACTCCAGCTCCTATAATTCACCCCTCTACTTT

abundance: .
v_gene: TRBV5-1
d_gene: TRBD2
j_gene: TRBJ2-1
CDR3aa: CASNFGQTSGWSGGQFF
CDR3nt: TGCGCCAGCAACTTCGGCCAGACTAGCGGGTGGTCCGGGGGGCAGTTCTTC

abundance: once
v_gene: TRBV7-2
d_gene: .
j_gene: TRBJ1-1
CDR3aa: CASSRTQLNTEAFF
CDR3nt: TGTGCCAGCAGCCGAACACAGTTGAACACTGAAGCTTTTTTT

abundance: .
v_gene: TRBV2
d_gene: .
j_gene: TRBJ1-2
CDR3aa: CASRPGRGYTF
CDR3nt: TGTGCCAGCAGGCCTGGTCGGGGCTACACCTTC

abundance: .
v_gene: TRBV2
d_gene: .
j_gene: TRBJ2-1
CDR3aa: CASSDPLAPKNNEQFF
CDR3nt: TGTGCCAGCAGTGATCCACTAGCCCCGAAGAACAATGAGCAGTTCTTC

abundance: .
v_gene: TRBV11-3
d_gene: TRBD2
j_gene: TRBJ2-2
CDR3aa: CASSSPGGGPSTGELFF
CDR3nt: TGTGCCAGCAGCTCCCCCGGGGGGGGGCCCTCAACCGGGGAGCTGTTTTTT

abundance: .
v_gene: TRBV11-2
d_gene: .
j_gene: TRBJ1-4
CDR3aa: CASSWGRTATNEKLFF
CDR3nt: TGTGCCAGCAGCTGGGGACGGACAGCAACTAATGAAAAACTGTTTTTT

abundance: .
v_gene: TRBV14
d_gene: .
j_gene: TRBJ1-2
CDR3aa: CASSQGTSYGYTF
CDR3nt: TGTGCCAGCAGCCAAGGGACAAGCTATGGCTACACCTTC

abundance: .
v_gene: TRBV5-1
d_gene: .
j_gene: TRBJ2-3
CDR3aa: CASSLDRTVGTDTQYF
CDR3nt: TGCGCCAGCAGCTTGGACCGGACAGTAGGGACAGATACGCAGTATTTT

abundance: .
v_gene: TRBV9
d_gene: .
j_gene: TRBJ2-7
CDR3aa: CASSAGTGNAGYEQYF
CDR3nt: TGTGCCAGCAGCGCCGGGACGGGGAATGCGGGGTACGAGCAGTACTTC

abundance: .
v_gene: TRBV7-8
d_gene: .
j_gene: TRBJ2-7
CDR3aa: CASSPRAATYEQYF
CDR3nt: TGTGCCAGCAGCCCTAGAGCAGCTACCTACGAGCAGTACTTC

abundance: .
v_gene: TRBV7-2
d_gene: .
j_gene: TRBJ1-3
CDR3aa: CASSLLTAGNTIYF
CDR3nt: TGTGCCAGCAGCTTATTAACAGCTGGAAACACCATATATTTT

abundance: .
v_gene: TRBV28
d_gene: .
j_gene: TRBJ1-1
CDR3aa: CASRITNTEAFF
CDR3nt: TGTGCCAGCAGGATAACAAACACTGAAGCTTTCTTT

abundance: once
v_gene: TRBV28
d_gene: .
j_gene: TRBJ1-6
CDR3aa: CASSLNGVNSPLHF
CDR3nt: TGTGCCAGCAGTTTAAACGGGGTTAATTCACCCCTCCACTTT

abundance: .
v_gene: TRBV9
d_gene: TRBD1
j_gene: TRBJ2-3
CDR3aa: CASSRRDRESDTQYF
CDR3nt: TGTGCCAGCAGCCGACGGGACAGGGAATCCGATACGCAGTATTTT

abundance: .
v_gene: TRBV7-2
d_gene: TRBD1
j_gene: TRBJ2-7
CDR3aa: CASSGRDRIDEQYF
CDR3nt: TGTGCCAGCAGCGGCCGGGACAGGATTGACGAGCAGTACTTC

abundance: .
v_gene: TRBV7-2
d_gene: .
j_gene: TRBJ2-1
CDR3aa: CASSSASSRGSEQFF
CDR3nt: TGTGCCAGCAGCTCCGCATCTAGCAGGGGAAGTGAGCAGTTCTTC

abundance: .
v_gene: TRBV7-8
d_gene: TRBD2
j_gene: TRBJ2-1
CDR3aa: CASTPFTSVRNEQFF
CDR3nt: TGTGCCAGCACCCCCTTTACTAGCGTCCGAAATGAGCAGTTCTTC

abundance: .
v_gene: TRBV2
d_gene: TRBD1
j_gene: TRBJ1-1
CDR3aa: CARDNRGQTEAFF
CDR3nt: TGTGCCAGGGATAACAGGGGGCAAACTGAAGCTTTCTTT

abundance: .
v_gene: TRBV7-9
d_gene: .
j_gene: TRBJ1-1
CDR3aa: CASSREINTEAFF
CDR3nt: TGTGCCAGCAGCCGGGAGATAAACACTGAAGCTTTCTTT

abundance: .
v_gene: TRBV7-9
d_gene: .
j_gene: TRBJ1-5
CDR3aa: CASSDTSNSNQPQHF
CDR3nt: TGTGCCAGCAGCGACACATCAAATAGCAATCAGCCCCAGCATTTT

abundance: .
v_gene: TRBV27
d_gene: TRBD1
j_gene: TRBJ2-2
CDR3aa: CVSRSTGARTGELFF
CDR3nt: TGTGTCAGCAGGTCGACAGGGGCAAGGACCGGGGAGCTGTTTTTT

abundance: .
v_gene: TRBV21-1
d_gene: .
j_gene: TRBJ1-6
CDR3aa: CASSIFVATHAHNSPLHF
CDR3nt: TGTGCCAGCAGTATTTTCGTAGCTACACATGCACATAATTCACCCCTCCACTTT

abundance: .
v_gene: TRBV10-3
d_gene: .
j_gene: TRBJ2-7
CDR3aa: CAISEFHYEQYF
CDR3nt: TGTGCCATCAGTGAGTTTCACTACGAGCAGTACTTC

abundance: .
v_gene: TRBV7-9
d_gene: .
j_gene: TRBJ2-7
CDR3aa: CASSTTGTSGSYEQYF
CDR3nt: TGTGCCAGCAGCACAACCGGGACATCCGGATCCTACGAGCAGTACTTC

abundance: .
v_gene: TRBV9
d_gene: TRBD1
j_gene: TRBJ1-1
CDR3aa: CASSTRDRKTEAFF
CDR3nt: TGTGCCAGCAGCACCAGGGACAGGAAAACTGAAGCTTTCTTT

abundance: .
v_gene: TRBV10-2
d_gene: .
j_gene: TRBJ2-3
CDR3aa: CASSESRPPDTQYF
CDR3nt: TGCGCCAGCAGTGAGTCGAGGCCACCCGATACGCAGTATTTT

abundance: .
v_gene: TRBV9
d_gene: TRBD1
j_gene: TRBJ2-2
CDR3aa: CASSARQGPYLSDTGELFF
CDR3nt: TGTGCCAGCAGCGCTCGACAGGGACCGTACCTCTCGGACACCGGGGAGCTGTTTTTT

abundance: .
v_gene: TRBV28
d_gene: TRBD1
j_gene: TRBJ1-5
CDR3aa: CASSLVETGQPQHF
CDR3nt: TGTGCCAGCAGTTTAGTTGAGACAGGGCAGCCCCAGCATTTT

abundance: .
v_gene: TRBV7-8
d_gene: .
j_gene: TRBJ1-5
CDR3aa: CASSLFAQNNQPQHF
CDR3nt: TGTGCCAGCAGCTTATTTGCACAGAACAATCAGCCCCAGCATTTT

abundance: .
v_gene: TRBV5-4
d_gene: TRBD2
j_gene: TRBJ2-3
CDR3aa: CTSSGGLASTDTQYF
CDR3nt: TGTACCAGCAGCGGGGGACTAGCTTCCACAGATACGCAGTATTTT

abundance: .
v_gene: TRBV5-1
d_gene: .
j_gene: TRBJ1-6
CDR3aa: CASSLEQNNSPLHF
CDR3nt: TGCGCCAGCAGCTTGGAACAAAATAATTCACCCCTCCACTTT

abundance: .
v_gene: TRBV18
d_gene: TRBD1
j_gene: TRBJ1-4
CDR3aa: CASSPTGQGFEKLFF
CDR3nt: TGTGCCAGCTCACCAACGGGACAGGGCTTTGAAAAACTGTTTTTT

abundance: .
v_gene: TRBV19
d_gene: TRBD2
j_gene: TRBJ2-1
CDR3aa: CASSPGGSGRFYNEQFF
CDR3nt: TGTGCCAGTAGCCCCGGGGGTAGCGGGCGATTCTACAATGAGCAGTTCTTC

abundance: .
v_gene: TRBV2
d_gene: TRBD2
j_gene: TRBJ2-7
CDR3aa: CASSERREGLYEQYF
CDR3nt: TGTGCCAGCAGTGAACGGCGGGAGGGCCTCTACGAGCAGTACTTC

abundance: .
v_gene: TRBV5-1
d_gene: .
j_gene: TRBJ1-1
CDR3aa: CASSLDSLTNTEAFF
CDR3nt: TGCGCCAGCAGCTTGGACAGTCTAACGAACACTGAAGCTTTCTTT

abundance: .
v_gene: TRBV27
d_gene: .
j_gene: TRBJ1-3
CDR3aa: CASSRVPPGNTIYF
CDR3nt: TGTGCCAGCAGCCGGGTTCCCCCTGGAAACACCATATATTTT

abundance: .
v_gene: TRBV27
d_gene: .
j_gene: TRBJ2-3
CDR3aa: CAAGAGTPDTQYF
CDR3nt: TGTGCCGCCGGGGCGGGAACCCCCGATACGCAGTATTTT

abundance: .
v_gene: TRBV15
d_gene: .
j_gene: TRBJ1-4
CDR3aa: CATSGGQNEKLFF
CDR3nt: TGTGCCACCAGCGGAGGACAGAATGAAAAACTGTTTTTT

abundance: .
v_gene: TRBV29-1
d_gene: .
j_gene: TRBJ1-3
CDR3aa: CSVVAGPGNTIYF
CDR3nt: TGCAGCGTTGTCGCAGGCCCTGGAAACACCATATATTTT

abundance: .
v_gene: TRBV7-9
d_gene: .
j_gene: TRBJ2-3
CDR3aa: CASSLAASGTDTQYF
CDR3nt: TGTGCCAGCAGCTTAGCGGCTAGCGGCACAGATACGCAGTATTTT

abundance: .
v_gene: TRBV6-5
d_gene: TRBD2
j_gene: TRBJ2-5
CDR3aa: CASSYFCSGDRETQYF
CDR3nt: TGTGCCAGCAGTTACTTCTGTAGCGGGGATAGGGAGACCCAGTACTTC

abundance: once
v_gene: TRBV7-9
d_gene: .
j_gene: TRBJ2-3
CDR3aa: CASSRSGNTDTQYF
CDR3nt: TGTGCCAGCAGCCGATCGGGGAACACAGATACGCAGTATTTT

abundance: .
v_gene: TRBV20-1
d_gene: TRBD2
j_gene: TRBJ2-1
CDR3aa: CSARVSGEQFF
CDR3nt: TGCAGTGCTAGAGTTAGCGGGGAGCAGTTCTTC

abundance: .
v_gene: TRBV6-5
d_gene: .
j_gene: TRBJ2-3
CDR3aa: CASSLTLGGGGDTQYF
CDR3nt: TGTGCCAGCAGTTTAACGTTGGGGGGCGGGGGAGATACGCAGTATTTT

abundance: .
v_gene: TRBV9
d_gene: TRBD1
j_gene: TRBJ2-5
CDR3aa: CASSDNRQGRETQYF
CDR3nt: TGTGCCAGCAGCGACAACCGACAGGGCCGGGAGACCCAGTACTTC

abundance: .
v_gene: TRBV6-5
d_gene: .
j_gene: TRBJ2-1
CDR3aa: CASSYNEYNEQFF
CDR3nt: TGTGCCAGCAGTTACAACGAGTACAATGAGCAGTTCTTC